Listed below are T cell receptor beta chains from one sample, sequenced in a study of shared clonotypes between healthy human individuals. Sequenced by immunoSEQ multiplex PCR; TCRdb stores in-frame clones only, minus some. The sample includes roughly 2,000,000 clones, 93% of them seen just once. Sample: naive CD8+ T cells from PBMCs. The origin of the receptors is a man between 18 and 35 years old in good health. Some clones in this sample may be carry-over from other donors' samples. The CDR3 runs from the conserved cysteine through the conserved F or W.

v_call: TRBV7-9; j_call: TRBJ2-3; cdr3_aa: CASSYGIFDTDTQYF
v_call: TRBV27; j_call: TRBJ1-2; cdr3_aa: CASSPTDADYGYTF
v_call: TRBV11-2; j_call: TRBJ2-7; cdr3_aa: CASSLATGNYEQYF
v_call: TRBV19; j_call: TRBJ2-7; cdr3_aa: CASSIDLGREAYEQYF
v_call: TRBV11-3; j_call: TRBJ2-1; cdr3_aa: CASSPKAGTGIDGEQFF
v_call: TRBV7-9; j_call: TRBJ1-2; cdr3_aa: CASSLTGRGYGYTF
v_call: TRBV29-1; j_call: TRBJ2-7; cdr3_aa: CSVGGTGTRPREQYF
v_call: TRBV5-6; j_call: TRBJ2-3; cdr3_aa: CASSLFVFSTDTQYF
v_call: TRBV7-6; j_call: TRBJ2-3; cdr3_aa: CASSPGRDTQYF
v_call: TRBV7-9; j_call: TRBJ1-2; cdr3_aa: CASSLAGQGYGYTF
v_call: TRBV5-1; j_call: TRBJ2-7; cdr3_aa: CASSSGDTSVGGFEQYF
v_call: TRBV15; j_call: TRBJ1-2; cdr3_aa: CATSTDREDAYGYTF
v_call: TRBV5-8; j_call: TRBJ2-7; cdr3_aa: CASSPITGGPHEQYF
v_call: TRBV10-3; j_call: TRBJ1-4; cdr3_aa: CAISSDPAANEKLFF
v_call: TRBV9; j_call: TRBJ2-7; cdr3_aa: CASSVGLAGGYEQYF
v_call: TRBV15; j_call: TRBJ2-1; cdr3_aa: CATSRVSGRGRSSYNEQFF
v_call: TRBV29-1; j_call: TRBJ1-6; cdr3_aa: CSDTFPRVADSPLHF
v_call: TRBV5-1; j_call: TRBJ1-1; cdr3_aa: CASRDLGGTTEAFF
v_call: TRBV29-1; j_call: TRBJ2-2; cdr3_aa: CSVTGTGVTGELFF
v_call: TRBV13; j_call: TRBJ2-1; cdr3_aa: CASSLRTGGRGSNEQFF
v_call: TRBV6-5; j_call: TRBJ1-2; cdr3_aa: CASSSNPNYGYTF
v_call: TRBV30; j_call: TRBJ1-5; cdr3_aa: CAWGWGSNQPQHF
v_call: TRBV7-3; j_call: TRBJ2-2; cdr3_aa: CASSAPGGDSGELFF
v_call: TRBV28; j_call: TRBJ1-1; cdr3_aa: CASRFPQGDLVVNTEAFF
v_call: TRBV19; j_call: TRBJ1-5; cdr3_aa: CATQYWGRGNQPQHF
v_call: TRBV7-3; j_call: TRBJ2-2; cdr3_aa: CASSPGTYTNTGELFF
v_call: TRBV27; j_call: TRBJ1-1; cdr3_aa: CASSAQKGGANTEAFF
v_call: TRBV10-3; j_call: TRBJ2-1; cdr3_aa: CAISPDINNEQFF
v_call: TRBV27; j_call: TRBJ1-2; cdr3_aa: CASSFQGGYGYTF
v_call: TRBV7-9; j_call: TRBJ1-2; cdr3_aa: CASSYPKGPGYGYTF
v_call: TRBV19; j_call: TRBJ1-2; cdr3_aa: CASSIYGYTNYGYTF